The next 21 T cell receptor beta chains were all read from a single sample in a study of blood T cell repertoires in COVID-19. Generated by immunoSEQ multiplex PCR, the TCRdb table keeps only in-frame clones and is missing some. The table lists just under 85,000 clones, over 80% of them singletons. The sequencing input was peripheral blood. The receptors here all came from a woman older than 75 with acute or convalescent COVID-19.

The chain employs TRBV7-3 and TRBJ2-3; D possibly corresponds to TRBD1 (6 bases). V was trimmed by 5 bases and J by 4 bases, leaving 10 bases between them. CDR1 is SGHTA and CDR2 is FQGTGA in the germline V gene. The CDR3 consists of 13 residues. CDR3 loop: CASSRDNSDTQYF. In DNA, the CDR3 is TGTGCCAGCAGCCGGGACAACTCAGATACGCAGTATTTT.

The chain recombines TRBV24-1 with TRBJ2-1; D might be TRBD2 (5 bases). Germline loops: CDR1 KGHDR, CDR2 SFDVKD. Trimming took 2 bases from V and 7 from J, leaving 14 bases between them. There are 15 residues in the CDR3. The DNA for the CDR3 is TGTGCCACCAGTGATTCTACTAGGTCCCCGAATGAGCAGTTCTTC. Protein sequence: CATSDSTRSPNEQFF.

The CDR3 spells CASSTGQLGETQYF. In DNA, the CDR3 is TGTGCCAGCAGTACAGGACAGCTCGGAGAGACCCAGTACTTC. The rearrangement links TRBV6-4 to TRBJ2-5; a possible D gene is TRBD1 (6 bases). Germline-derived CDR1 and CDR2 are MRHNA and SNTAGT. The CDR3 sequence is 14 residues long. V was pared by 5 bases and J by 4 bases, with 14 bases between.

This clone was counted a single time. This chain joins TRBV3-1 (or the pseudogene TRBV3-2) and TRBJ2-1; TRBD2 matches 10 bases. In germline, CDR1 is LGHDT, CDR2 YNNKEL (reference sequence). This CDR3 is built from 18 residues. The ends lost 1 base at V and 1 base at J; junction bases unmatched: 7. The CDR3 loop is CASSQGGGSGRSYNEQFF. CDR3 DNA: TGTGCCAGCAGCCAAGGGGGTGGTAGCGGGAGGTCCTACAATGAGCAGTTCTTC.

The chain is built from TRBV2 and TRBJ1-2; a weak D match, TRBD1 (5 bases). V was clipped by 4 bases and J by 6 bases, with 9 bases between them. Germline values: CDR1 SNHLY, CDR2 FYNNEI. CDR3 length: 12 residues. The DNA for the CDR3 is TGTGCCAGCAGTGCCAGGGCCCATGGCTACACCTTC. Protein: CASSARAHGYTF.

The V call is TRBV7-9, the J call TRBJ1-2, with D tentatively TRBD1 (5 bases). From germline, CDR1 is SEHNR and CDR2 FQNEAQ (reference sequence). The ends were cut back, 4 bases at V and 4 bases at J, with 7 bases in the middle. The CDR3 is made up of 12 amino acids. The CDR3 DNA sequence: TGTGCCAGCAGCTACGACAGCTATGGCTACACCTTC. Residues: CASSYDSYGYTF.

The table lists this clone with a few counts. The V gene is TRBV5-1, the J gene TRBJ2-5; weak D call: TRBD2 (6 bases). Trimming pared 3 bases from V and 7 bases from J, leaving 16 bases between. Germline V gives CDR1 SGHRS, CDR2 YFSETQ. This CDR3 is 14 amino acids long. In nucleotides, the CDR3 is TGCGCCAGCAGCTCGGGAGCAGTCCGGGGGACCCAGTACTTC. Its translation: CASSSGAVRGTQYF.

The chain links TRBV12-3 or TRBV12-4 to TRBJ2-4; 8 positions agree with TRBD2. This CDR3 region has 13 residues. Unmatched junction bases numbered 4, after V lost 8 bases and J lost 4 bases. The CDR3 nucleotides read TGTGCCAGCCAACTAGCGGAAAAAAACATTCAGTACTTC. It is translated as CASQLAEKNIQYF.

The CDR3 reads CASSPQGAGEAFF. The CDR3 coding sequence is TGTGCCAGCAGCCCACAGGGGGCTGGTGAAGCTTTCTTT. This chain links TRBV4-2 with TRBJ1-1, with 9 bases matching TRBD1. The junction had 4 bases not matched to a gene; V was cut back by 4 bases and J by 7 bases. This CDR3 spans 13 amino acids. Germline V gene lookup returns CDR1 LGHNA and CDR2 YNFKEQ.

The CDR3 bases are TGTGCCAGCAGGGGGACTAGGAGCTCCTACGAGCAGTACTTC. As protein: CASRGTRSSYEQYF. This chain joins TRBV7-2 and TRBJ2-7; the match to TRBD2 covers 8 bases. The CDR3 is 14 residues long. Germline V lookup: CDR1 SGHTA, CDR2 FQGNSA. The ends lost 6 bases at V and 0 bases at J; junction bases unmatched: 4. Based on the CDR3 plus reference TRBV7-2 and TRBJ2-7, the full variable domain is GAGVSQSPSNKVTEKGKDVELRCDPISGHTALYWYRQSLGQGLEFLIYFQGNSAPDKSGLPSDRFSAERTGGSVSTLTIQRTQQEDSAVYLCASRGTRSSYEQYFGPGTRLTVT.

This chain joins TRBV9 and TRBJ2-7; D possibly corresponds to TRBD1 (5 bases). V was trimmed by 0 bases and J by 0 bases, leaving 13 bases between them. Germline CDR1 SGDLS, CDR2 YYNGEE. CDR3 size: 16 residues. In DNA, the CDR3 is TGTGCCAGCAGCGTAGAGGCAGGGCCCTACTCCTACGAGCAGTACTTC. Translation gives CASSVEAGPYSYEQYF.

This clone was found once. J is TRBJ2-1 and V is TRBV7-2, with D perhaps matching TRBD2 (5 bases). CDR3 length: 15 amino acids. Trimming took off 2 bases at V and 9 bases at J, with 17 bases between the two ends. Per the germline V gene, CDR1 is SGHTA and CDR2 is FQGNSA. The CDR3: CASSLWASPGTEQFF. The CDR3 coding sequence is TGTGCCAGCAGCTTATGGGCTAGCCCAGGTACTGAGCAGTTCTTC.

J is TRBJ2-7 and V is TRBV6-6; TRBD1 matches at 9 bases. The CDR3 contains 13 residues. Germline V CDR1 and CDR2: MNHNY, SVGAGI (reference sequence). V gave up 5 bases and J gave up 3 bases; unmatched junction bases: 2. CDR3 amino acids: CASSKTGGYEQYF. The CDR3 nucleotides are TGTGCCAGCAGTAAGACAGGGGGCTACGAGCAGTACTTC.

CDR3 coding DNA: TGTGCCAGCAGAATTACCCGCCAGGGCTCCTACAATGAGCAGTTCTTC. This translates into CASRITRQGSYNEQFF. The rearrangement uses TRBV7-2 and TRBJ2-1; weak D call: TRBD1 (5 bases). CDR1 and CDR2 (germline): SGHTA, FQGNSA. V lost 6 bases and J 0 bases, leaving 15 bases between the germline ends. This CDR3 comprises 16 residues.

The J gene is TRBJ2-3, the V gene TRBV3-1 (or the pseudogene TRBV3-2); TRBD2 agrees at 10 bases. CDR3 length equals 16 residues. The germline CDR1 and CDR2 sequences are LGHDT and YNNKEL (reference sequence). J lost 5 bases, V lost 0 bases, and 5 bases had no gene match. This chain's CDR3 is CASSQDKLAGVDTQYF. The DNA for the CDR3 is TGTGCCAGCAGCCAAGATAAGCTAGCGGGAGTAGATACGCAGTATTTT.

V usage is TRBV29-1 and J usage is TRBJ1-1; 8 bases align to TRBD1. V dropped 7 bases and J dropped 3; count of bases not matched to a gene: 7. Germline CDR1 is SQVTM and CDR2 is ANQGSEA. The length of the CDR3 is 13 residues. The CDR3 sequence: CSAATGEDTEAFF. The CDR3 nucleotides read TGCAGCGCGGCGACAGGGGAGGACACTGAAGCTTTCTTT.

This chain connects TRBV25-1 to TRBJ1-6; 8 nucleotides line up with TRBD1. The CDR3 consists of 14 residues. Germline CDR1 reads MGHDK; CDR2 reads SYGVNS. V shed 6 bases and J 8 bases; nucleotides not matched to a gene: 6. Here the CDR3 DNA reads TGTGCCAGCAGGAAGGGACAGGCGGATTCACCCCTCCACTTT. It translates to CASRKGQADSPLHF.

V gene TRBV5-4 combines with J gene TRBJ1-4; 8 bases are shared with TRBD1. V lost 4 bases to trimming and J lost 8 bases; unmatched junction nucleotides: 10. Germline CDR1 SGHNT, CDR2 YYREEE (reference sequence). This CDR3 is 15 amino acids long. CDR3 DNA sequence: TGTGCCAGCAGCGTCTCCGGGACAGGCAGGGAAAAACTGTTTTTT. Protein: CASSVSGTGREKLFF.

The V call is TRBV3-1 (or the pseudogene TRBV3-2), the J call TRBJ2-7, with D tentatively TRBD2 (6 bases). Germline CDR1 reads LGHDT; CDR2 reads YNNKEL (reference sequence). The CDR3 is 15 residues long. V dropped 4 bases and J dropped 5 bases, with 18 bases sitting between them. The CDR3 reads CASSRILTGGNEQYF. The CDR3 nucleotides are TGTGCCAGCAGCCGGATCTTGACTGGAGGGAACGAGCAGTACTTC.

The CDR3, as DNA: TGTGCCAGCAGCTTAGGGCTAGCGGGAGTTTGGAGCATTCAGTACTTC. It encodes CASSLGLAGVWSIQYF. The rearrangement uses TRBV7-8 and TRBJ2-4; TRBD2 agrees at 10 bases. With 1 base clipped from V and 9 bases from J, the junction kept 9 bases outside the gene matches. Germline CDR1 reads SGHVS; CDR2 reads FQNEAQ. The CDR3 is 16 residues long.

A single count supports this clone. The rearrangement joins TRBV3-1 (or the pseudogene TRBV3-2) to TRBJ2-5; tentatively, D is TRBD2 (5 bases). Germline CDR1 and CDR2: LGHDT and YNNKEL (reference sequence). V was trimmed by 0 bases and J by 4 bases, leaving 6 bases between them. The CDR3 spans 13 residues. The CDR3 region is CASSQEAGETQYF. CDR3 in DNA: TGTGCCAGCAGCCAAGAGGCGGGAGAGACCCAGTACTTC.